Detailed here is one T cell receptor (beta chain). As yet, its antigen is unknown. This entry is derived from a study of monozygotic twins with cystic fibrosis. Study findings and constraints: Unrelated CF individuals shared fewer identical clonotypes than monozygotic CF twins.

Germline CDR1 and CDR2: SGHTA and FQGNSA. There are 16 residues in the CDR3. The data were produced by immunoSEQ multiplex PCR, yet TCRdb's version contains in-frame clones alone and is incomplete. The table shows under 11,000 clones, with over 95% occurring only once. V and J are TRBV7-2 and TRBJ1-5, with D possibly TRBD1 on 5 matching bases. The sequence was obtained from a boy aged 5-17 years with cystic fibrosis. Sequenced material: blood. In DNA form, the CDR3 reads TGTGCAAGTACGGGGGGGTTTAGCAATAGCAATCAGCCCCAGCATTTT. Amino acid sequence: CASTGGFSNSNQPQHF.